This T cell receptor (beta chain) appears in the sequencing data of a study of CD8+ T cells in alopecia areata. General study findings and limits: Sequencing of scalp samples also captures resident alphabeta T cells of normal skin. Between patients, shared TCR sequences were less clear than in mice. This was possibly due in part to HLA diversity in the patient population. The study found higher clonality in lesional than normal scalp, especially in alopecia totalis/universalis.

In regard to this clone: The antigen is not known.

V lost 6 bases and J lost 1, with 12 bases in between. Germline CDR1 is MDHEN and CDR2 is SYDVKM. This CDR3 spans 14 amino acids. As the sequencing template, cDNA was produced by extracting RNA and reverse transcribing it. Here immunoSEQ multiplex PCR was the method, and the copy in TCRdb shows in-frame clones only, minus some. The data contain over 150,000 clones, 56% of them singletons. Cell sorting was applied to PBMCs, and CD4+ and CD8+ T cells were collected. Sequenced: CD8+ T cells sorted from blood. This rearrangement joins TRBV28 to TRBJ2-5; unclear D gene. The receptor was isolated from a human donor in good health. This CDR3 reads CASSPRRLQETQYF. The CDR3 DNA is TGTGCCAGCAGCCCCCGGCGGCTCCAAGAGACCCAGTACTTC.